What follows are 29 T cell receptor beta chains derived from one specimen sequenced in a study of blood T cell repertoires in COVID-19. TCRdb keeps only in-frame clones here, not all; method: immunoSEQ multiplex PCR. The repertoire holds around 390,000 clones, about 87% seen once, with approximately 10% in the top ten. Material for sequencing was PBMCs or T cells enriched from blood (not recorded which). The receptors originated from a woman aged 50 to 60 who had recovered from COVID-19.

The CDR3 DNA sequence: TGTGCCAGCAGCCCGGACAGCGAGGGCTACGAGCAGTACTTC. Translating it yields CASSPDSEGYEQYF. The V call is TRBV9, the J call TRBJ2-7; a weak D match, TRBD1 (6 bases). There are 14 residues in the CDR3. Germline-derived CDR1 and CDR2 are SGDLS and YYNGEE. The V end lost 4 bases, the J end lost 3 bases, and 14 bases lay between the germline ends.

The chain carries TRBV10-3 and TRBJ1-1; TRBD1 aligns across 8 bases. The CDR3 has 15 amino acids. The ends lost 6 bases at V and 1 base at J; junction bases unmatched: 7. The germline gives CDR1 ENHRY, CDR2 SYGVKD. The CDR3 here is CAIRAPGQANTEAFF. CDR3 coding DNA: TGTGCCATCAGGGCCCCGGGACAGGCGAACACTGAAGCTTTCTTT.

V is TRBV4-2 and J is TRBJ2-1; 10 nucleotides match TRBD2. CDR1 is LGHNA and CDR2 is YNFKEQ in the germline V gene. This CDR3 comprises 18 residues. V lost 1 base, J lost 4 bases, and 10 bases stayed unmatched. The CDR3 region is CASSQGTSGLPRYNEQFF. For the CDR3, the DNA is TGTGCCAGCAGCCAAGGGACTAGCGGTTTACCCCGTTACAATGAGCAGTTCTTC.

The CDR3 is CASSSTQDNSPLHF. The CDR3, as DNA: TGTGCCAGCAGCTCGACCCAGGATAATTCACCCCTCCACTTT. V usage is TRBV11-1 and J usage is TRBJ1-6, with D hard to call. Per germline, CDR1 SGHAT and CDR2 FQDESV (reference sequence). The V and J ends lost 4 bases and 5 bases respectively, with 9 bases between them. The CDR3 is 14 residues long.

The rearrangement uses TRBV18 and TRBJ1-2; weak D call: TRBD1 (5 bases). Deletions cut 1 base from V and 0 bases from J, with 9 bases between. This CDR3 is 15 amino acids long. Germline CDR1 KGHSH, CDR2 LQKENI. CDR3 coding DNA: TGTGCCAGCTCACCACTAGGGGATTCTAACTATGGCTACACCTTC. It codes for CASSPLGDSNYGYTF.

The chain couples TRBV14 to TRBJ2-1; TRBD1 matches 7 bases. Germline V lookup: CDR1 SGHDN, CDR2 FVKESK. This CDR3 region has 14 residues. J was trimmed by 12 bases and V by 4 bases; bases with no gene match: 12. Written as DNA, the CDR3 is TGTGCCAGCAGCCTCTTGACAGGGCCTCTGGGGCAGTTCTTC. Its translation is CASSLLTGPLGQFF.

The chain couples TRBV7-2 to TRBJ1-2; 9 nucleotides line up with TRBD1. CDR3 length: 16 residues. The V and J ends lost 1 base and 8 bases, in that order; junction bases with no gene match: 11. CDR1 SGHTA and CDR2 FQGNSA come from the germline V gene. The CDR3 region is CASSLVAGDRAFGYTF. DNA of the CDR3: TGTGCCAGCAGCTTAGTCGCGGGGGACAGGGCTTTCGGCTACACCTTC.

The chain is built from TRBV20-1 and TRBJ2-7; D might be TRBD1 (6 bases). The CDR3 contains 11 residues. The germline V gene has CDR1 DFQATT and CDR2 SNEGSKA (reference sequence). V shed 5 bases and J shed 2 bases, with 7 bases lying between them. The CDR3 is CSAWTAYEQYF. CDR3 in DNA: TGCAGTGCTTGGACAGCCTACGAGCAGTACTTC.

The chain joins TRBV5-5 to TRBJ1-3; tentative D call: TRBD1 (5 bases). This CDR3 is 17 amino acids long. The V gene's germline CDR1 is SGHKS and CDR2 YYEKEE (reference sequence). The germline V and J ends were trimmed by 0 bases and 0 bases, with 13 bases remaining between them. The CDR3 region is CASSLVGSGASGNTIYF. Written as DNA, the CDR3 is TGTGCCAGCAGCTTGGTAGGGAGCGGGGCCTCTGGAAACACCATATATTTT.

CDR3 in DNA: TGTGCCAGCAGCCCCCCGACCGGGGAGCTATCTGAAGCTTTCTTT. It codes for CASSPPTGELSEAFF. V is TRBV7-9 and J is TRBJ1-1; D remains ambiguous. The CDR3 loop spans 15 amino acids. CDR1 is SEHNR, CDR2 FQNEAQ, per germline (reference sequence). The ends were cut back, 5 bases at V and 6 bases at J, with 19 bases in the middle.

J is TRBJ2-5 and V is TRBV7-9; 8 positions agree with TRBD2. There are 16 residues in the CDR3. V gave up 5 bases and J gave up 5 bases; unmatched junction bases: 13. Germline V gene lookup returns CDR1 SEHNR and CDR2 FQNEAQ (reference sequence). The CDR3 region is CASSPPSGGLRETQYF. The CDR3 DNA is TGTGCCAGCAGCCCACCCAGCGGGGGCCTTCGGGAGACCCAGTACTTC.

The V call is TRBV4-1, the J call TRBJ1-2; no firm D call. V lost 1 base, J lost 6 bases, and 15 bases lay in between. This CDR3 has 15 residues. Germline V lookup: CDR1 MGHRA, CDR2 YSYEKL. CDR3: CASSQAEVSGNGYTF. Written as DNA, the CDR3 is TGCGCCAGCAGCCAAGCGGAGGTGAGCGGGAATGGCTACACCTTC.

This sequence joins TRBV7-9 and TRBJ1-1, with D perhaps matching TRBD1 (6 bases). Germline V CDR1 and CDR2: SEHNR, FQNEAQ (reference sequence). Trimming left V 3 bases short and J 7 bases short, with 18 bases between. The CDR3 consists of 15 residues. CDR3 region: CASSFPRGLAGEAFF. The CDR3, as DNA: TGTGCCAGCAGCTTTCCCAGGGGTCTGGCCGGTGAAGCTTTCTTT.

The genes are TRBV20-1 and TRBJ2-4; 7 bases align to TRBD1. The CDR3 runs to 15 residues. The V gene end was trimmed by 3 bases and the J gene end by 6 bases; junction bases not matched to a gene: 11. Germline V gene sequence: CDR1 DFQATT, CDR2 SNEGSKA (reference sequence). CDR3 residues: CSASNFAGTANIQYF. The CDR3 nucleotides read TGCAGTGCTAGTAATTTTGCCGGGACAGCAAACATTCAGTACTTC.

The J gene is TRBJ1-1, the V gene TRBV18, with 9 bases lining up with TRBD1. CDR3 size: 15 residues. The junction had 9 bases not matched to a gene; V was cut back by 5 bases and J by 5 bases. Germline assignment: CDR1 KGHSH and CDR2 LQKENI. CDR3 nucleotide sequence: TGTGCCAGCTCAGGGAAACAGGGGGCGAGTACTGAAGCTTTCTTT. Protein product: CASSGKQGASTEAFF.

This chain connects TRBV10-3 to TRBJ2-7; D may be TRBD1 (5 bases). V lost 0 bases and J lost 5, with 20 bases in between. Germline V gene sequence: CDR1 ENHRY, CDR2 SYGVKD. CDR3 size: 17 residues. The CDR3 coding sequence is TGTGCCATCAGTGAGTCCACAGGCAGGCTGGGTCCTAACGAGCAGTACTTC. As protein: CAISESTGRLGPNEQYF.

V and J are TRBV5-1 and TRBJ2-7; D gene uncertain. With 0 bases removed from V and 0 bases from J, the gap between germline ends came to 7 bases. This CDR3 is 14 amino acids long. The germline V gene encodes CDR1 SGHRS and CDR2 YFSETQ. The CDR3 here is CASSLGLNSYEQYF. The CDR3 DNA sequence: TGCGCCAGCAGCTTGGGGCTGAACTCCTACGAGCAGTACTTC. The complete variable domain, with remaining parts taken from reference TRBV5-1 and TRBJ2-7, reads KAGVTQTPRYLIKTRGQQVTLSCSPISGHRSVSWYQQTPGQGLQFLFEYFSETQRNKGNFPGRFSGRQFSNSRSEMNVSTLELGDSALYLCASSLGLNSYEQYFGPGTRLTVT.

This sequence joins TRBV19 and TRBJ1-4; a weak D match, TRBD1 (5 bases). V was pared by 3 bases and J by 0 bases, with 8 bases between. The CDR3 is 15 amino acids. Germline V CDR1 and CDR2: LNHDA, SQIVND (reference sequence). The CDR3 nucleotides read TGTGCCAGTAGTATTTGGGGGGCAACTAATGAAAAACTGTTTTTT. Its translation is CASSIWGATNEKLFF.

This chain connects TRBV30 to TRBJ2-7; TRBD1 matches 9 bases. There are 14 residues in the CDR3. Per the germline V gene, CDR1 is GTSNPN and CDR2 is SVGIG (reference sequence). Trimming took 2 bases from V and 6 from J; bases not matched to a gene: 8. As DNA, the CDR3 is TGTGCCTGGAGTACGCTGACAGGGGGAGGCGAGCAGTACTTC. Translated, it gives CAWSTLTGGGEQYF.

The V gene is TRBV5-1, the J gene TRBJ2-1; 7 bases agree with TRBD2. The germline gives CDR1 SGHRS, CDR2 YFSETQ. The CDR3 contains 18 residues. Losses at the gene ends were 4 bases for V and 0 bases for J; bases not matched to a gene: 13. For the CDR3, the DNA is TGCGCCAGCAGCCCCGTATTGTGGGGGGGTCGCTCCTACAATGAGCAGTTCTTC. The encoded protein is CASSPVLWGGRSYNEQFF.

The V and J genes are TRBV27 and TRBJ1-1; 7 positions agree with TRBD1. The length of the CDR3 is 13 residues. Trimming took 3 bases from V and 4 from J; bases not matched to a gene: 2. Germline CDR1 is MNHEY and CDR2 is SMNVEV (reference sequence). This chain's CDR3 is CASSFTGATEAFF. The CDR3, as DNA: TGTGCCAGCAGTTTTACAGGGGCCACTGAAGCTTTCTTT.

This sequence joins TRBV9 and TRBJ1-1; possible D gene TRBD1, 6 bases. The V gene's germline CDR1 is SGDLS and CDR2 YYNGEE. The CDR3 is made up of 13 amino acids. V was trimmed by 3 bases and J by 5 bases, leaving 11 bases between them. CDR3 in amino acids: CASSATGYTEAFF. The CDR3 DNA reads TGTGCCAGCAGCGCCACAGGGTATACTGAAGCTTTCTTT.

The genes are TRBV28 and TRBJ2-3, with 11 bases that match TRBD2. This CDR3 spans 17 amino acids. Germline CDR1 MDHEN, CDR2 SYDVKM. With 5 bases clipped from V and 0 bases from J, the junction kept 7 bases outside the gene matches. The CDR3 DNA follows: TGTGCCAGCAGTCGACTAGCGGGATCACCTAGCACAGATACGCAGTATTTT. This gives the protein CASSRLAGSPSTDTQYF.

CDR3 region: CASSLGQGTDTQYF. The CDR3 coding sequence is TGTGCCAGCAGCTTAGGACAGGGCACAGATACGCAGTATTTT. The rearrangement uses TRBV11-3 and TRBJ2-3, with D possibly being TRBD1 (6 bases). CDR1 is SGHNT, CDR2 YENEEA, per germline. The CDR3 spans 14 residues. V shed 1 base and J shed 1 base, with 6 bases lying between them.

This chain joins TRBV19 and TRBJ2-5; 8 bases are a match to TRBD1. CDR1 LNHDA and CDR2 SQIVND come from the germline V gene (reference sequence). V shed 3 bases and J 5 bases; nucleotides not matched to a gene: 2. The CDR3 loop spans 13 amino acids. CDR3 nucleotide sequence: TGTGCCAGTAGTATGGACAGGGATGAGACCCAGTACTTC. This codes for CASSMDRDETQYF. Full variable domain (remainder filled in from reference TRBV19 and TRBJ2-5): DGGITQSPKYLFRKEGQNVTLSCEQNLNHDAMYWYRQDPGQGLRLIYYSQIVNDFQKGDIAEGYSVSREKKESFPLTVTSAQKNPTAFYLCASSMDRDETQYFGPGTRLLVL.

Here the CDR3 reads CSVMVGGGVYGYTF. CDR3 in DNA: TGCAGCGTTATGGTAGGTGGCGGCGTCTATGGCTACACCTTC. The rearrangement joins TRBV29-1 to TRBJ1-2; D is uncertain. This CDR3 has 14 amino acids. V dropped 5 bases and J dropped 4 bases, with 17 bases sitting between them. Per germline, CDR1 SQVTM and CDR2 ANQGSEA.

The chain has TRBV7-2 and TRBJ2-1; D might be TRBD2 (5 bases). CDR1 and CDR2 from the germline V gene are SGHTA and FQGNSA. The CDR3 totals 13 residues. Trimming removed 4 bases from V and 2 bases from J, with 6 bases in between. The CDR3 DNA reads TGTGCCAGCAGCTCCGGGGCCTACAATGAGCAGTTCTTC. This gives the protein CASSSGAYNEQFF.

V gene TRBV4-3 combines with J gene TRBJ1-1; D is perhaps TRBD1 (6 bases). Trimming removed 0 bases from V and 7 bases from J, with 15 bases in between. CDR1 is LGHNA, CDR2 YSLEER, per germline. The CDR3 has 15 amino acids. This chain's CDR3 is CASSQDSTGSGEAFF. CDR3 coding DNA: TGCGCCAGCAGCCAAGATTCTACAGGGAGTGGTGAAGCTTTCTTT.

About this clone: An end of the junction differs from the germline gene, which may be a read error. This sequence joins TRBV3-1 (or the pseudogene TRBV3-2) and TRBJ1-4; maybe TRBD1 (6 bases). The germline V gene encodes CDR1 LGHDT and CDR2 YNNKEL (reference sequence). This CDR3 has 13 residues. DNA for the CDR3: TGTGCCAGCAGTCAAGGAGACAGGGAAAAACTGTTTTTT. It translates to CASSQGDREKLFF.